The 20 T cell receptor beta chains listed next were all sequenced from one sample in a study of STAT5B mutations in CD4+ large granular lymphocyte leukemia. The assay was immunoSEQ multiplex PCR, and TCRdb's table has in-frame clones only and misses some. The sample includes fewer than 45,000 clones, 80% to 90% seen only once; the top ten take less than 3%. What was sequenced was CD4+ T cells from blood buffy coats. The receptors were gathered from a human donor in good health.

V is TRBV9 and J is TRBJ1-6, with D possibly TRBD1 on 6 matching bases. CDR1 SGDLS and CDR2 YYNGEE come from the germline V gene. The CDR3 has 14 residues. Trimming left V 1 base short and J 5 bases short, with 7 bases between. In nucleotides, the CDR3 is TGTGCCAGCAGCGTACGGACAGATAATTCACCCCTCCACTTT. Amino acids: CASSVRTDNSPLHF.

The chain has TRBV30 and TRBJ2-6; D may be TRBD1 or TRBD2 (5 bases each). Trimming removed 0 bases from V and 0 bases from J, with 12 bases in between. CDR1 and CDR2 from the germline V gene are GTSNPN and SVGIG (reference sequence). This CDR3 contains 17 residues. The CDR3 DNA reads as TGTGCCTGGAGTGTACGGGGCTTCTCCTCTGGGGCCAACGTCCTGACTTTC. It yields the protein CAWSVRGFSSGANVLTF.

This chain links TRBV7-4 with TRBJ2-4, with D hard to call. Germline V lookup: CDR1 SGHVT, CDR2 SQSDAQ. Trimming removed 9 bases at V and 2 bases at J, with 20 bases between. This CDR3 region has 16 residues. The CDR3 region is CARKPQAAYPKNIQYF. CDR3 coding DNA: TGTGCCAGAAAACCACAAGCTGCATACCCCAAAAACATTCAGTACTTC.

V and J are TRBV5-1 and TRBJ2-1; the match to TRBD2 covers 10 bases. The V and J ends lost 4 bases and 0 bases, in that order; junction bases with no gene match: 10. Germline V lookup: CDR1 SGHRS, CDR2 YFSETQ. The CDR3 has 18 residues. This chain's CDR3 is CASSRSGRPLSSYNEQFF. CDR3 sequence (DNA): TGCGCCAGCAGCCGTAGCGGGAGGCCCCTAAGCTCCTACAATGAGCAGTTCTTC.

The chain couples TRBV5-1 to TRBJ2-5, with D hard to call. The CDR3 consists of 13 residues. V gave up 0 bases and J gave up 2 bases, with 5 bases separating them. CDR1 and CDR2 (germline): SGHRS, YFSETQ. The CDR3 DNA is TGCGCCAGCAGCTTGGGACTTCAAGAGACCCAGTACTTC. As protein: CASSLGLQETQYF.

The rearrangement links TRBV18 to TRBJ2-7; TRBD2 aligns across 7 bases. The CDR3 is 15 residues long. V was clipped by 6 bases and J by 7 bases; unmatched bases: 15. CDR1 and CDR2 from the germline V gene are KGHSH and LQKENI. Here the CDR3 DNA reads TGTGCCAGCTCGCCCGGCCTAGCGGTCCCCGGGGAGCAGTACTTC. It specifies CASSPGLAVPGEQYF.

The V and J genes are TRBV2 and TRBJ2-1, with D tentatively TRBD2 (7 bases). Between the trimmed V and J ends, which lost 6 bases and 10 bases, there was a span of 10 bases. Germline CDR1 is SNHLY and CDR2 is FYNNEI. The CDR3 consists of 11 residues. CDR3 nucleotides: TGTGCCAGCAGCGCGGGGGCCGAGCAGTTCTTC. This translates into CASSAGAEQFF.

CDR3 protein: CASRTGNTEAFF. CDR3 DNA: TGTGCCAGCAGGACAGGTAACACTGAAGCTTTCTTT. The chain employs TRBV27 and TRBJ1-1; a weak D match, TRBD1 (6 bases). The germline gives CDR1 MNHEY, CDR2 SMNVEV (reference sequence). The V end lost 6 bases, the J end lost 2 bases, and 7 bases lay between the germline ends. The CDR3 spans 12 residues.

J is TRBJ2-5 and V is TRBV14; TRBD2 matches 9 bases. This CDR3 has 16 amino acids. Germline V CDR1 and CDR2: SGHDN, FVKESK. The junction had 7 bases not matched to a gene; V was cut back by 1 base and J by 4 bases. The CDR3 protein is CASSQGGLAGLETQYF. The CDR3 nucleotides are TGTGCCAGCAGCCAAGGGGGACTAGCCGGTCTAGAGACCCAGTACTTC. Full variable domain (rest looked up from reference TRBV14 and TRBJ2-5): EAGVTQFPSHSVIEKGQTVTLRCDPISGHDNLYWYRRVMGKEIKFLLHFVKESKQDESGMPNNRFLAERTGGTYSTLKVQPAELEDSGVYFCASSQGGLAGLETQYFGPGTRLLVL.

The rearrangement joins TRBV19 to TRBJ1-1; 9 bases are a match to TRBD1. The CDR3 runs 12 residues. V shed 9 bases, J shed 5 bases, and the junction held 4 bases outside the gene matches. Looked up from germline, CDR1 is LNHDA and CDR2 is SQIVND (reference sequence). This CDR3 reads CASTGGATEAFF. The CDR3 bases are TGTGCCAGCACAGGGGGCGCGACTGAAGCTTTCTTT.

The CDR3 sequence is CASRDQSTDTQYF. Here the CDR3 DNA reads TGTGCCAGCCGGGACCAGAGCACAGATACGCAGTATTTT. The rearrangement uses TRBV5-4 and TRBJ2-3; either TRBD1 or TRBD2 may supply D (5 bases each). The CDR3 has 13 amino acids. V shed 7 bases and J shed 0 bases, with 9 bases lying between them. Germline CDR1 is SGHNT and CDR2 is YYREEE (reference sequence).

V is TRBV27 and J is TRBJ1-1; D gene ambiguous. This CDR3 comprises 15 residues. Germline assignment: CDR1 MNHEY and CDR2 SMNVEV (reference sequence). V lost 6 bases and J 2 bases, leaving 16 bases between the germline ends. Here the CDR3 DNA reads TGTGCCAGCAGCAGCCGAGTTTTCAGCAACACTGAAGCTTTCTTT. Its protein product is CASSSRVFSNTEAFF.

The chain recombines TRBV4-1 with TRBJ2-7; perhaps TRBD2 as D (6 bases). The ends were cut back, 4 bases at V and 6 bases at J, with 16 bases in the middle. There are 14 residues in the CDR3. CDR1 is MGHRA and CDR2 is YSYEKL in the germline V gene. DNA for the CDR3: TGCGCCAGCAGCCGGCATGGCGGGGCGGCCGAGCAGTACTTC. This encodes CASSRHGGAAEQYF.

The V call is TRBV9, the J call TRBJ2-1; D unclear. The CDR3 loop spans 12 amino acids. The germline gives CDR1 SGDLS, CDR2 YYNGEE. V was pared by 4 bases and J by 8 bases, with 10 bases between. The CDR3 coding sequence is TGTGCCAGCAGCCTCATTGGCGATGAGCAGTTCTTC. Translation: CASSLIGDEQFF.

The rearrangement links TRBV30 to TRBJ2-7; TRBD1 matches at 11 bases. Losses at the gene ends were 3 bases for V and 3 bases for J; bases not matched to a gene: 10. This CDR3 is built from 16 residues. Looked up from germline, CDR1 is GTSNPN and CDR2 is SVGIG (reference sequence). In DNA form, the CDR3 reads TGTGCCTGGAGCCCCCGAGGACAGGGGGCTGGCTACGAGCAGTACTTC. Residues: CAWSPRGQGAGYEQYF.

V is TRBV5-6 and J is TRBJ1-6; D not resolved. Per germline, CDR1 SGHDT and CDR2 YYEEEE. The V and J ends lost 4 bases and 9 bases respectively, with 17 bases between them. This CDR3 spans 15 amino acids. Written as DNA, the CDR3 is TGTGCCAGCAGCCCATTCGCGGCGCTGGGTTCACCCCTCCACTTT. Residues: CASSPFAALGSPLHF.

This rearrangement joins TRBV6-5 to TRBJ2-1; perhaps TRBD2 as D (5 bases). Germline CDR1 and CDR2: MNHEY and SVGAGI. This CDR3 spans 12 amino acids. V was trimmed by 6 bases and J by 11 bases, leaving 14 bases between them. Written as DNA, the CDR3 is TGTGCCAGCAGCAATTTCCGGGATAAGCAGTTCTTC. Its protein is CASSNFRDKQFF.

The chain is built from TRBV9 and TRBJ2-1; no clear D. The length of the CDR3 is 14 residues. Trimming removed 2 bases at V and 0 bases at J, with 6 bases between. In germline, CDR1 is SGDLS, CDR2 YYNGEE. CDR3 bases: TGTGCCAGCAGCGTGGGAACCTCCTACAATGAGCAGTTCTTC. Protein product: CASSVGTSYNEQFF.

The rearrangement links TRBV5-6 to TRBJ2-3; unclear D gene. Trimming took off 0 bases at V and 2 bases at J, with 7 bases between the two ends. The germline CDR1 and CDR2 sequences are SGHDT and YYEEEE. The CDR3 is made up of 14 amino acids. The CDR3 nucleotides read TGTGCCAGCAGCTTGGGCGGAATCACAGATACGCAGTATTTT. Amino acids: CASSLGGITDTQYF.

This chain joins TRBV18 and TRBJ2-6, with TRBD1 matching 7 bases. Germline values: CDR1 KGHSH, CDR2 LQKENI. This CDR3 spans 18 amino acids. V shed 1 base, J shed 0 bases, and the junction held 6 bases outside the gene matches. CDR3 in DNA: TGTGCCAGCTCACCACAGGGGACAGCCGGCTCTGGGGCCAACGTCCTGACTTTC. Its translation: CASSPQGTAGSGANVLTF.